This TCR beta chain comes out of a study of vaccination effects on CD4 cells after COVID-19. The method was immunoSEQ multiplex PCR; TCRdb's version includes in-frame clones alone and lacks a portion of them. The data show tens of thousands of clones, with roughly 74% seen just once and around 2.9% held by the top ten. Antigen-specific CD4+ T cells were expanded with viral peptide pools in the ViraFEST assay before sequencing. Following 10 days of culture, CD4+ T cells were isolated. Vaccine recipients, nucleocapsid antibody negative, had no prior SARS-CoV-2 infection. Cultivation was performed at roughly 2.2 million PBMC per well with 10 IU/ml IL-2 and about 10 ug/ml peptides added. Cultures received IL-2 medium that replaced half the medium on days 3 and 7. This clone was counted between two and nine times. What it recognizes is unknown. The CDR3 length is 13 residues. Trimming stripped 3 bases from V and 1 base from J, with 6 bases between. CDR1 is LNHDA and CDR2 is SQIVND in the germline V gene (reference sequence).

The origin of this receptor is a human donor who received a COVID-19 vaccine. The V and J genes are TRBV19 and TRBJ1-1; a weak D match, TRBD1 (5 bases). This sample comprised CD4+ T cells from PBMCs cultured with HCoV-NL63 spike peptides, obtained before COVID-19 vaccination. CDR3 residues: CASSIQGNTEAFF. CDR3 coding DNA: TGTGCCAGTAGTATCCAGGGGAACACTGAAGCTTTCTTT. The variable domain in full, with the rest retrieved from reference TRBV19 and TRBJ1-1, is DGGITQSPKYLFRKEGQNVTLSCEQNLNHDAMYWYRQDPGQGLRLIYYSQIVNDFQKGDIAEGYSVSREKKESFPLTVTSAQKNPTAFYLCASSIQGNTEAFFGQGTRLTVV.